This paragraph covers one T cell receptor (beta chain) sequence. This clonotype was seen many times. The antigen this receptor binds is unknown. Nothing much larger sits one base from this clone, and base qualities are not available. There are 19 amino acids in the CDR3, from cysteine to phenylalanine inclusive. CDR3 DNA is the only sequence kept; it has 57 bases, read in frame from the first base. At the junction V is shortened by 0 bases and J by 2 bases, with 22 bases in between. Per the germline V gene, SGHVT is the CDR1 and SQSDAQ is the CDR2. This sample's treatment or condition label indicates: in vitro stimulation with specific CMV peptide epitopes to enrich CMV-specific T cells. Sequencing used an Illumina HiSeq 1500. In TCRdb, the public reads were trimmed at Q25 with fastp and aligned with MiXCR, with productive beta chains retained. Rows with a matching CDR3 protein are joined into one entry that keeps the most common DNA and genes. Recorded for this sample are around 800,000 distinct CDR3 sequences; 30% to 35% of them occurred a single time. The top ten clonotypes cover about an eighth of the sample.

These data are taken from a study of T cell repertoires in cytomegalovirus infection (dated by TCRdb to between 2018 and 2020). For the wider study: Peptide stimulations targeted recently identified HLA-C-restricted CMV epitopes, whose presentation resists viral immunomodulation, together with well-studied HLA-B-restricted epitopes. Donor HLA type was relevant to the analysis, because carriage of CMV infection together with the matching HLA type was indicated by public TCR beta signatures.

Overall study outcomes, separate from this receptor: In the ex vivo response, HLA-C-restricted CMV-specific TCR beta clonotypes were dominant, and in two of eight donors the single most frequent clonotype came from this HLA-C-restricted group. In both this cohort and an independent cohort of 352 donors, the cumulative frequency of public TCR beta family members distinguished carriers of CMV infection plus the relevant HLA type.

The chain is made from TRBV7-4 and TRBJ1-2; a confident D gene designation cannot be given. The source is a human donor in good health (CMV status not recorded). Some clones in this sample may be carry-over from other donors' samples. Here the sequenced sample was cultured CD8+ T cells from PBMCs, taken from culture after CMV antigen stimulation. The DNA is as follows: TGTGCCAGCAGCTTAGCGTGTTGGTTCCCAACCAGCAGAAACTATGGCTACACCTTC. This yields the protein CASSLACWFPTSRNYGYTF. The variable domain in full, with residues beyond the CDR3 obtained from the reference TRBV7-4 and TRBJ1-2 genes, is GAGVSQSPRYKVAKRGRDVALRCDSISGHVTLYWYRQTLGQGSEVLTYSQSDAQRDKSGRPSGRFSAERPERSVSTLKIQRTEQGDSAVYLCASSLACWFPTSRNYGYTFGSGTRLTVV.